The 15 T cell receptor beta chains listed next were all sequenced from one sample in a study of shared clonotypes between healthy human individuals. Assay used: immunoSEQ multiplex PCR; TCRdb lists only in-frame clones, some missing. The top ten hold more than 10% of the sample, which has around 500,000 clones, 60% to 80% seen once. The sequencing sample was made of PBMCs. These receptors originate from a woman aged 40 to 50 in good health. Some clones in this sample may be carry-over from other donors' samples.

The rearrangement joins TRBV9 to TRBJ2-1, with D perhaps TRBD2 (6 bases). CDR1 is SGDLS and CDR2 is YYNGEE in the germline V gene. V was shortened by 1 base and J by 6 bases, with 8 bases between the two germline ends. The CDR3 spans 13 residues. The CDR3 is CASSVIGGNEQFF. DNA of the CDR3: TGTGCCAGCAGCGTAATCGGGGGCAATGAGCAGTTCTTC.

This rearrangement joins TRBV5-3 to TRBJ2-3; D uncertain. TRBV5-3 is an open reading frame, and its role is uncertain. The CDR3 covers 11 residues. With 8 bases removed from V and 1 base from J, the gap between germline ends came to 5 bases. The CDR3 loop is CASARTDTQYF. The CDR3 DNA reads TGTGCCAGCGCACGCACAGATACGCAGTATTTT.

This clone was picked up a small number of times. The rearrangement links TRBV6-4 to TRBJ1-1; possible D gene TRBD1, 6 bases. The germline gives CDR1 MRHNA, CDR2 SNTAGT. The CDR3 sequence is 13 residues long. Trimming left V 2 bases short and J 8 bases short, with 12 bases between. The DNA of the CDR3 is TGTGCCAGCAGTGACCAAACAGGGACGGAAGCTTTCTTT. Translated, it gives CASSDQTGTEAFF.

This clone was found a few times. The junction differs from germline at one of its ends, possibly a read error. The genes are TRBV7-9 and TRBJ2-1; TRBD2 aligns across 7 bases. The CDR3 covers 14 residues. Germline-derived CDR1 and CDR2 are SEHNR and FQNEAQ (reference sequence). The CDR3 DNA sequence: TGTGCCAGCATCTTAGGGACTAACTACAATGAGCAGTTCTTC. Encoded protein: CASILGTNYNEQFF.

In DNA form, the CDR3 reads TGTGCCAGCATCGACGCTACAGATACGCAGTATTTT. It specifies CASIDATDTQYF. The V and J genes are TRBV28 and TRBJ2-3; no clear D. Germline CDR1 MDHEN, CDR2 SYDVKM. This CDR3 contains 12 residues. Trimming took 7 bases from V and 3 from J, leaving 8 bases between them.

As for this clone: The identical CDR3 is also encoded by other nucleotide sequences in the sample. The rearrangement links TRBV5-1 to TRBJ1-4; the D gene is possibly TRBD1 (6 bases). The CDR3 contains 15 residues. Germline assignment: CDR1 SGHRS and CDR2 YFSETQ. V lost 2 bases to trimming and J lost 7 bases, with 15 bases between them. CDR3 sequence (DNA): TGCGCCAGCAGCTTAGCAGGGGTGGTAAGTGAAAAACTGTTTTTT. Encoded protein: CASSLAGVVSEKLFF.

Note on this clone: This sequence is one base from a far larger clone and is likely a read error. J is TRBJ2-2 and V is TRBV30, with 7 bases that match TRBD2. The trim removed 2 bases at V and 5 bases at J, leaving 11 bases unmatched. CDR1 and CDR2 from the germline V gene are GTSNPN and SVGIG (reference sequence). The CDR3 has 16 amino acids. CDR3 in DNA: TGTGCCTGGAGTAGCGGACCAGCGGGGCTAACCGGGGAGCTGTTTTTT. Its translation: CAWSSGPAGLTGELFF.

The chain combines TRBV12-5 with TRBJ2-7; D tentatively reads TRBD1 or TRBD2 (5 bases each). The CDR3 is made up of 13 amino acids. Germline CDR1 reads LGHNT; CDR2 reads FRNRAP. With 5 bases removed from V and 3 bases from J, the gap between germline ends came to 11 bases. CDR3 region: CASGRDGNYEQYF. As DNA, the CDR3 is TGTGCTAGTGGTCGGGACGGAAACTACGAGCAGTACTTC.

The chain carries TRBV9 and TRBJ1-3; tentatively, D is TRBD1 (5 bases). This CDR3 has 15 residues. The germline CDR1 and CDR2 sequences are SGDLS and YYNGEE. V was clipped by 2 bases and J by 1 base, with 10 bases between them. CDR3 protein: CASSVQRGSGNTIYF. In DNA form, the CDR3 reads TGTGCCAGCAGCGTCCAGAGGGGATCTGGAAACACCATATATTTT.

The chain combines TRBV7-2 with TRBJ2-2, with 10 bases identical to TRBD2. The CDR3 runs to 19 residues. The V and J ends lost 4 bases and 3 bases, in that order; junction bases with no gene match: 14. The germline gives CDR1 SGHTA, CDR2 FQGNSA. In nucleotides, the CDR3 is TGTGCCAGCAGCTCCGCGGGACTAGCGACCAGTGGGGACACCGGGGAGCTGTTTTTT. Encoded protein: CASSSAGLATSGDTGELFF.

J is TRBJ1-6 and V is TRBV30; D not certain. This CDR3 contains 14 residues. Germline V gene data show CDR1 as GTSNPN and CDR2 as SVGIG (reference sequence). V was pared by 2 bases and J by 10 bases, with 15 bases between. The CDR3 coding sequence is TGTGCCTGGAGTTTTTGGGCAGTAGAGTCACCCCTCCACTTT. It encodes CAWSFWAVESPLHF.

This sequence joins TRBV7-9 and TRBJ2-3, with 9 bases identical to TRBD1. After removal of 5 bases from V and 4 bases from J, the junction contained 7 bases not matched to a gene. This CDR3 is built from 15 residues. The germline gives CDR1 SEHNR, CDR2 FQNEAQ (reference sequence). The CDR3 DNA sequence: TGTGCCAGCAGCCGGGACAGGGCGGGCCCAGATACGCAGTATTTT. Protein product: CASSRDRAGPDTQYF.

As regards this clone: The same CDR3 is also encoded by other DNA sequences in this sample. This chain's CDR3 is CASSLQGNTEAFF. In nucleotides, the CDR3 is TGTGCCAGCAGCTTACAGGGAAACACTGAAGCTTTCTTT. The chain combines TRBV7-2 with TRBJ1-1, with D possibly TRBD1 on 5 matching bases. This CDR3 region has 13 residues. The V end was cut by 2 bases, the J end by 2 bases, with 6 bases between. The V gene's germline CDR1 is SGHTA and CDR2 FQGNSA.

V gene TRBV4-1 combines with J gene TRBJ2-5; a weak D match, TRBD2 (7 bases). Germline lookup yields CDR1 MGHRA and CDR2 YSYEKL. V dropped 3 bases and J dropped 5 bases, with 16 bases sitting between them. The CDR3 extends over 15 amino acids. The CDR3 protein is CASSQPWGGQETQYF. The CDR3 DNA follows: TGCGCCAGCAGCCAGCCCTGGGGGGGGCAGGAGACCCAGTACTTC.

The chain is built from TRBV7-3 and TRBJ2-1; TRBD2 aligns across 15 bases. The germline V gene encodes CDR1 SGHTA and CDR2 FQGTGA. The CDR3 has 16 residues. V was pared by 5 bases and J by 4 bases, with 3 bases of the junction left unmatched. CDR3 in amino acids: CASSGLAGGPYNEQFF. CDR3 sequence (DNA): TGTGCCAGCAGCGGACTAGCGGGAGGGCCTTACAATGAGCAGTTCTTC.